This entry is about one TCR beta chain. Its matching antigen is unknown. The junction differs from germline at one of its ends, possibly a read error. These donors counted as nominally healthy when sampled, but unrecorded immune exposures were likely. Vbeta (60) and Jbeta (13) primers were used in the PCR. Only in-frame clones appear in the TCRdb table, and some are missing; sequencing was by immunoSEQ multiplex PCR. The profile shows under 200,000 clones, about four fifths of them singletons. This sample was included in a study of cytomegalovirus exposure and HLA in healthy donors. Overall study findings and caveats: It was in a later analysis that TCR association rates were seen to vary by HLA locus, highest for DRB1 and lowest for HLA-C.

Germline assignment: CDR1 SEHNR and CDR2 FQNEAQ (reference sequence). This CDR3 has 15 amino acids. V and J are TRBV7-9 and TRBJ2-5; a possible D gene is TRBD1 (6 bases). This sequence was found in a young woman in good health and CMV-seronegative. Sample: PBMCs. The CDR3 coding sequence is TGTTCCAGCAGCTTAATCCGGGACAAGCAAGAGACCCAGTACTTC. This encodes CSSSLIRDKQETQYF.